Sequencing of this T cell receptor beta chain was carried out in a study of CD8 T cells in ankylosing spondylitis. Study-wide points: For ankylosing spondylitis blood, a TCR beta motif of 8 or 9 highly homologous variants appeared characteristic.

About this clonotype: The target antigen is unknown.

TCRdb called the 5' RACE reads again in MiXCR, with one record for every CDR3 protein. Seen here are some 840,000 distinct CDR3 sequences, about 12% observed once, and the top ten hold roughly 0.51%. The germline CDR1 and CDR2 sequences are SGDLS and YYNGEE. The CDR3 is made up of 14 amino acids. V was pared by 4 bases and J by 4 bases, with 14 bases between. Sequenced material: blood, either unsorted or a sorted T cell fraction (not recorded which). The chain couples TRBV9 to TRBJ1-1; D uncertain. The clonotype originates from a male donor with ankylosing spondylitis. This CDR3 is CASSPEGGSTEAFF. The CDR3 nucleotides are TGTGCCAGCAGCCCCGAGGGAGGGAGCACTGAAGCTTTCTTT.